A selection of T cell receptor beta chains follows, all from one sample in a study of blood T cells in healthy people across ages. TCRdb re-analysed the 5' RACE reads in MiXCR, keeping a single row per CDR3 protein. The repertoire holds hundreds of thousands of distinct CDR3 sequences, with about 42% as singletons. The sample was blood. These TCRs come from a woman aged 55-69 years in good health. Each CDR3 is given with its conserved first and last residue. The order of the fields is CDR3 protein, CDR3 DNA, V gene, clone size, J gene, D gene. D genes are given only for firm matches. Rows give clone size only sometimes, using once, few, many, or a class for an expanded clone.

CSVRSESSYEQYF TGCAGTGTCAGATCCGAAAGCTCCTACGAGCAGTACTTC TRBV20-1 NA TRBJ2-7 NA
CASTLPAGGREQYF TGTGCCAGCACCCTACCAGCGGGAGGGCGTGAGCAGTACTTC TRBV28 once TRBJ2-7 TRBD2
CASSQAASFTSGRMGEQYF TGTGCCAGCAGCCAGGCGGCCTCCTTCACTAGCGGGAGGATGGGGGAGCAGTACTTC TRBV7-2 NA TRBJ2-7 TRBD2
CASLADAGNEQFF TGTGCCAGCCTAGCGGATGCGGGCAATGAGCAGTTCTTC TRBV12-3/TRBV12-4 NA TRBJ2-1 TRBD2
CSARVLAGGSTDTQYF TGCAGTGCTAGAGTGCTAGCGGGAGGGAGCACAGATACGCAGTATTTT TRBV20-1 NA TRBJ2-3 TRBD2
CSANKGGRGTEAFF TGCAGTGCCAATAAGGGAGGCCGGGGTACTGAAGCTTTCTTT TRBV20-1 NA TRBJ1-1 NA
CASTLEGVATNEKLFF TGTGCCAGCACTCTCGAGGGGGTTGCAACTAATGAAAAACTGTTTTTT TRBV7-2 NA TRBJ1-4 NA
CASRETWDKNIQYF TGTGCCAGCAGGGAAACTTGGGACAAAAACATTCAGTACTTC TRBV6-5 NA TRBJ2-4 NA
CASSRSGGGHEQFF TGTGCCAGCAGCCGTAGCGGGGGGGGACATGAGCAGTTCTTC TRBV3-1 few TRBJ2-1 TRBD2
CASSLIGSTEAFF TGTGCCAGCAGCTTAATAGGGAGCACTGAAGCTTTCTTT TRBV7-3 few TRBJ1-1 NA
CASSPNRLTNYGYTF TGTGCCAGCAGCCCCAATCGGTTGACTAACTATGGCTACACCTTC TRBV7-9 few TRBJ1-2 NA
CASSPGGGVVNSPLHF TGCGCCAGCAGCCCTGGCGGGGGGGTGGTTAATTCACCCCTCCACTTT TRBV5-1 NA TRBJ1-6 NA
CSVEGGAGTGKGGYTF TGCAGCGTTGAAGGAGGCGCTGGGACAGGGAAAGGCGGCTACACCTTC TRBV29-1 NA TRBJ1-2 TRBD1
CASSPPAGVSYNEQFF TGTGCCAGCTCACCACCAGCCGGGGTCTCCTACAATGAGCAGTTCTTC TRBV18 few TRBJ2-1 NA
CSVPTGGTGEQYF TGCAGTGTTCCGACAGGGGGCACGGGCGAGCAGTACTTC TRBV20-1 NA TRBJ2-7 TRBD1
CASSMGGINEQFF TGTGCCAGTAGTATGGGGGGGATAAATGAGCAGTTCTTC TRBV19 NA TRBJ2-1 TRBD2
CSVGLPQETQYF TGCAGCGTTGGACTCCCGCAAGAGACCCAGTACTTC TRBV29-1 NA TRBJ2-5 NA
CASSMMGLGGEQYF TGTGCCAGCAGTATGATGGGACTGGGGGGCGAGCAGTACTTC TRBV6-1 many TRBJ2-7 NA
CAISTDHQETQYF TGTGCCATCAGTACAGACCACCAAGAGACCCAGTACTTC TRBV10-3 NA TRBJ2-5 NA
CASSLSLGGTSINEQFF TGTGCCAGCAGCTTAAGTCTAGGGGGGACTAGCATTAATGAGCAGTTCTTC TRBV11-2 NA TRBJ2-1 TRBD2
CASSFYGAAAYGYTF TGTGCCAGCAGTTTTTACGGGGCGGCGGCCTATGGCTACACCTTC TRBV12-3/TRBV12-4 NA TRBJ1-2 NA
CASSVGTSGPYEQYF TGTGCCAGCAGCGTAGGGACTAGCGGGCCCTACGAGCAGTACTTC TRBV9 few TRBJ2-7 TRBD2
CASSRGQGNGYTF TGTGCCAGTAGTAGGGGACAGGGTAATGGCTACACCTTC TRBV19 NA TRBJ1-2 TRBD1
CASSVEVTSGYNEQFF TGTGCCAGCAGCGTAGAGGTGACTAGCGGTTACAATGAGCAGTTCTTC TRBV9 NA TRBJ2-1 TRBD2
CASSLAEGPQETQYF TGTGCCAGCAGCTTAGCCGAGGGCCCCCAAGAGACCCAGTACTTC TRBV7-9 few TRBJ2-5 NA
CASSQRDRGSQETQYF TGTGCCAGCAGCCAAAGGGACAGGGGGAGCCAAGAGACCCAGTACTTC TRBV3-1 few TRBJ2-5 TRBD1
CASSLGRGAHEQYF TGTGCCAGCAGCTTAGGCAGGGGAGCTCACGAGCAGTACTTC TRBV13 NA TRBJ2-7 NA
CASSGEPYSNQPQHF TGTGCCAGCAGTGGTGAACCATATAGCAATCAGCCCCAGCATTTT TRBV2 NA TRBJ1-5 NA